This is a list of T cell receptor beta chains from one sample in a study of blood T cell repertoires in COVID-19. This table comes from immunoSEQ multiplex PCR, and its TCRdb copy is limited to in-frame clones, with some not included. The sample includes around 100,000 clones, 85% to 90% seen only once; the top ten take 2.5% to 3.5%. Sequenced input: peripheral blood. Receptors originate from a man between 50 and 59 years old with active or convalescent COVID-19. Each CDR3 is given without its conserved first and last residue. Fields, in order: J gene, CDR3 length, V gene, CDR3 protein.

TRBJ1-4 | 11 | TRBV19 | ASSWGYREALF
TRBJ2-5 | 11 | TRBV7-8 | ASSLGQKETQY
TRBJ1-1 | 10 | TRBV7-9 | ASSWELSEAF
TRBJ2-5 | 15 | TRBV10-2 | ASSQGGGGGRQETQY
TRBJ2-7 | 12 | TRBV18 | ASSPTGGSYEQY
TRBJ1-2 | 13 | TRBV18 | ASSSLTVPTEGYT
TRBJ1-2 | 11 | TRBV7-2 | ASSFPVNYGYT
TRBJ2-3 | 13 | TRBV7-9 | ASSLGGGFTDTQY
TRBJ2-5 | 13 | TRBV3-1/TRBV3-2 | ASTAGSGRGETQY
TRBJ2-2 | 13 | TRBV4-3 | ASSQEGQLTGELF
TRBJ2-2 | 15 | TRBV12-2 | ASRARAGGQVVGELF
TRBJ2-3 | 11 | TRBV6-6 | ASKIGAIDTQY
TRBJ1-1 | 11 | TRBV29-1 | SVEAQGGTEAF
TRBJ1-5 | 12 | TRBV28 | ATKERALNQPQH
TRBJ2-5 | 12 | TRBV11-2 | ASRLHTGIETQY
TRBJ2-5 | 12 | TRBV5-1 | ASSFGQGAETQY
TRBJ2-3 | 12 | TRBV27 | ASTSAGVTDTQY
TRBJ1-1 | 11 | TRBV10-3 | AIRDGGNTEAF
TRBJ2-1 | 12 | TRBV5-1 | ASSLRDSLNEQF
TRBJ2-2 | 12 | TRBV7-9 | ASSPSGVVGELF
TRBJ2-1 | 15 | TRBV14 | ASSQGGTGLAESERF
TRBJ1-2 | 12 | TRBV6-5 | ASKKGREADGYT
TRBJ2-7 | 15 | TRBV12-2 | ASRLASGTGGAEEQY
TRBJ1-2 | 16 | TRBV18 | ASSPFDGQGTRRDGYT
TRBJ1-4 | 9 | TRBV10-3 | AIGGGEKLF
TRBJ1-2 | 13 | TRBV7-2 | ASSLGDRGQDGYT
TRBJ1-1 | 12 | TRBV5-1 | ASSLRRSGTEAF
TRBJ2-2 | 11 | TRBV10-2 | ASKGQPTGELF
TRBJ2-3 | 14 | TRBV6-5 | ASSYDLAGGTDTQY
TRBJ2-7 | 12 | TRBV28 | ASSLGGGPYEQY
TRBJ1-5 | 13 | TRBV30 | AWSVRQGGNQPQH
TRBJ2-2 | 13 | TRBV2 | ASSRLGQAPGELF
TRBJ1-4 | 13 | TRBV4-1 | ASSQDEQGSGKLF
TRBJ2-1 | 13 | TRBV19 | ASSATALTYNEQF
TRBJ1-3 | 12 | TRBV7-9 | ASSRLGQGNTIY
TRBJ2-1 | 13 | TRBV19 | ASSVSAGGTREQF
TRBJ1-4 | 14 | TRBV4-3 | ASSQTISGMNEKLF
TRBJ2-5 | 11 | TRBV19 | ASSNRPRETQY
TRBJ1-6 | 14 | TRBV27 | ASSPRGSSYNSPLH
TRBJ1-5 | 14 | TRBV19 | ASSIVVRNSNQPQH
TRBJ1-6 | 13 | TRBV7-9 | ASSARFPYNSPLH
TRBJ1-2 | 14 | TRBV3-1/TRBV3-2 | ASSQVRGGSNYGYT
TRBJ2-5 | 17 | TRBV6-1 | ASSDTGTSGGMYQETQY
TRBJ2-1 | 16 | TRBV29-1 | SVERSGLAGGLGNEQF
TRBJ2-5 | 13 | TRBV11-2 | ASSLTTVKGETQY
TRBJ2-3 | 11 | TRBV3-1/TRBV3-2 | ASSPGGLDTQY
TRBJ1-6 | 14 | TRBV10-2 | ASNMTDSSYNSPLH